Listed here is a single TCR beta chain. This clonotype was recorded a few times. This receptor's antigen is unknown. One junction end does not reproduce the germline sequence, and a read error may be involved. These data originate in a study of blood T cells in healthy people across ages (dated by TCRdb to between 2015 and 2016). Background for the entire study: In model experiments, roughly one uniquely barcoded TCR beta cDNA molecule per two T cells was captured by template switching. Donors of different ages were randomly distributed across sequencing lanes to avoid experimental bias. Four age groups were formed from the donors: young (average around 15 years), middle-aged (around 39), aged (about 62) and long-lived (more than 75). The study measured age-related changes in TCR beta repertoire diversity using deep sequencing normalized with unique cDNA molecular identifiers. The study analyzed two additional independent replicas of 1 million unique cDNA reads from the same blood draw for two donors, one aged 18 to 30 and one aged 80 or older.

CDR1 and CDR2, looked up from the germline V gene, are MNHNS and SASEGT. The CDR3 goes from the cysteine to the phenylalanine over 14 residues. CDR3 DNA only is kept here, 42 bases in frame from base 1. Results the study describes overall, beyond this receptor: There was a strong correlation between observed TCR beta diversity and the percentage of naive T cells measured by flow cytometry. Estimates of total diversity based on one million sequenced T cells were regarded as lower bounds and as underestimates. Because the CMV infection status of the donors was unknown, age-related changes in expanded clonotypes may potentially have been confounded. Because profiling used bulk unsorted PBMCs, naive and antigen-experienced compartments could not be compared conclusively. Compared with the aged group, the long-lived group had more naive CD4+ T cells, fewer expanded clones and increased TCR diversity, a pattern suggesting age selection. Observed TCR beta diversity per million T cells fell roughly linearly with age, and a significant reduction was already apparent by age around 40.

The library was built by means of 5' RACE. The reads were generated on an Illumina HiSeq 2500. A second PCR of about 7 to 12 cycles was performed with a sample-barcoded 5' primer and a J-beta primer mix. A template-switch 5' adaptor carrying 12 random nucleotides introduced a unique molecular identifier onto each TCR beta cDNA molecule. Each sample yielded at least 3 million CDR3-containing paired-end reads. All of the RNA was converted into first-strand cDNA using the Mint cDNA synthesis kit, with a TRBC-specific oligonucleotide serving as the primer. Following uracil-DNA glycosylase treatment, a first 18-cycle PCR with universal primers M1SS and BC2_uni_R was performed on all cDNA. The published analysis was carried out like this. For normalization, 1 million high-quality reads were randomly selected from each sample, with every read carrying a distinct molecular identifier. Reads with shared molecular identifiers were discarded instead of being binned into consensus sequences. MiTCR, run with a Q25 quality threshold and the strictest error-elimination algorithm, handled CDR3 identification, clonotype clustering and error correction. A nonparametric unseen species model using Euler transformation provided a lower-bound estimate of total TCR beta diversity. The public reads were quality trimmed at Q25 with fastp and then assembled into clones with MiXCR by TCRdb, keeping productive beta chains. Rows are unified per CDR3 protein, each entry keeping the most common DNA and genes. These V and J calls derive from TCRdb rather than the authors' analysis. A total of more than 550,000 distinct CDR3 sequences appear in this sample, 22% of them only once. The top ten hold roughly 22% of the sample.

The 35 to 40 donors, aged roughly 6 to 90 years, were systemically healthy Caucasian individuals from Russia. Around 10 milliliters of peripheral blood were drawn from each donor into EDTA-treated Vacutainer tubes. Ficoll-Paque density-gradient centrifugation was used to isolate PBMCs, with at least 7 million per sample. Total RNA was extracted from PBMCs with Trizol reagent, with at least 5.5 micrograms obtained per sample. Naive CD45RAhigh/CD27high T cell percentages were measured by flow cytometry on a PBMC aliquot from every donor. Sequencing was done on a sample of blood. Rearrangement joined TRBV6-1 to TRBJ2-5; TRBD2 agrees with 12 junctional bases. The receptor was isolated from a man between 65 and 80 years old in good health. The DNA sequence is TGTGCCAGCAGTGAATCTAGCGGGGGGGAGTTGGCGTTCTTC. Translated, this gives CASSESSGGELAFF.